A selection of T cell receptor beta chains follows, all from one sample in a study of blood T cell repertoires in COVID-19. The method was immunoSEQ multiplex PCR; TCRdb's version includes in-frame clones alone and lacks a portion of them. The sample comprises about 150,000 clones, 75% to 90% of which are singletons, and less than 3.5% rests with the top ten. Sequencing used peripheral blood. The receptors originated from an older woman with acute or convalescent COVID-19. The conserved cysteine and the conserved F or W are not part of the CDR3 here. Clone size appears in some rows only: once, few, many, or a class for an expanded clone.

cdr3_aa v_call clone_size
SAWTAENYGYT TRBV29-1 .
ASSFPLSNTEAF TRBV11-2 .
ASRASGGQETQY TRBV28 .
ASSIAGGQQETQY TRBV28 .
ASSLTTAIYNEQF TRBV5-5 .
ASSPVPAGQNEQF TRBV5-1 few
ASSQRQGAMNEKLF TRBV4-3 few
ASSVGGNSKGTGELF TRBV9 .
ASSYRAGGFGETQY TRBV6-6 .
ASSRDRYYEQY TRBV21-1 once
ASSLEGQGNSPLH TRBV5-4 .
ATSDTAQRLF TRBV24-1 .
ASSHQGQGTIEAF TRBV11-2 once
ASSLGAGLASNGYT TRBV11-2 .
ASSYSGRARAKNIQY TRBV6-2/TRBV6-3 .
AWSRQGVRQPQH TRBV30 once
ASSLVWGDLNYGYT TRBV7-2 .
ASSVDARGGQF TRBV9 .
ASSPGNNQPQH TRBV7-7 .
ASSIGTGGSQPQH TRBV19 .
ASSQVSLNYGYT TRBV4-3 .
ASSAGQGNYGYT TRBV6-4 .
ASSPQTGVNTEAF TRBV4-1 .
ASSSTGLDSPLH TRBV6-6 once
ASRRIADSYEQY TRBV19 .
ASSQDFHTRGGNTIY TRBV4-3 .
ATSAGTAAGGEQF TRBV24-1 .
ASSSTGKNTEAF TRBV28 .
ASSLGTGGLGELF TRBV7-8 once
ASSPSGVSYEQY TRBV5-4 few